The 28 T cell receptor beta chains below come from one sample, sequenced in a study of T cells expressing NK-cell markers. TCRdb reanalyzed the 5' RACE reads, giving one entry per CDR3 protein sequence and no DNA. Recorded for this sample: some 600,000 distinct CDR3 sequences. The sequencing input was blood T cells: a sorted CD56 or NKG2C T cell subset, CD4+ or CD8+ T cells, or bulk PBMC T cells (not recorded which). These receptors came from a man between 18 and 35 years old in good health.

V usage is TRBV24-1 and J usage is TRBJ2-4; TCRdb proposes TRBD1, but this gene call is untestable without DNA. This CDR3 has 15 residues. Germline CDR1 and CDR2: KGHDR and SFDVKD. The CDR3: CATRGEGEAKNIQYF.

The V and J genes are TRBV20-1 and TRBJ2-1; TCRdb picks TRBD1, but there is no DNA to check that call. The CDR3 runs to 18 residues. Germline CDR1 DFQATT, CDR2 SNEGSKA (reference sequence). This CDR3 is CSARDEFRTGRTNNEQFF.

The chain's CDR3 is CASSWDSSADTQYF. The gene calls are TRBV5-5 and TRBJ2-3. CDR3 length: 14 amino acids. Germline V gene lookup returns CDR1 SGHKS and CDR2 YYEKEE (reference sequence).

The chain couples TRBV20-1 to TRBJ1-2; without DNA, the TCRdb call of TRBD1 cannot be checked. Germline V CDR1 and CDR2: DFQATT, SNEGSKA (reference sequence). The CDR3 contains 15 residues. CDR3: CSARATLTGGIGYTF.

The rearrangement links TRBV28 to TRBJ1-5; TCRdb's D call of TRBD1 is untestable without DNA. The CDR3 totals 15 residues. The germline V gene encodes CDR1 MDHEN and CDR2 SYDVKM. CDR3 region: CASSLERASNQPQHF.

The rearrangement links TRBV20-1 to TRBJ2-5; TCRdb's D gene call, TRBD2, goes unchecked for lack of DNA. Looked up from germline, CDR1 is DFQATT and CDR2 is SNEGSKA (reference sequence). The CDR3 contains 13 residues. The CDR3 reads CSALGGRAETQYF.

The chain has TRBV7-9 and TRBJ2-3; lacking DNA, the TRBD2 call made by TCRdb goes unchecked. CDR3 length equals 15 residues. Germline CDR1 is SEHNR and CDR2 is FQNEAQ (reference sequence). The CDR3 reads CASSWAGPSTDTQYF.

The J gene is TRBJ2-2, the V gene TRBV12-3 or TRBV12-4; TCRdb names TRBD2, which stays unverified in the absence of DNA. This CDR3 has 16 residues. The CDR3 loop is CASSLLLAGVAGELFF.

The gene calls are TRBV4-3 and TRBJ1-2; TCRdb picks TRBD1, but there is no DNA to check that call. Germline CDR1 is LGHNA and CDR2 is YSLEER. The CDR3 covers 16 residues. The CDR3 reads CASSHIYRSGNYGYTF.

V is TRBV20-1 and J is TRBJ1-6. Germline loops: CDR1 DFQATT, CDR2 SNEGSKA (reference sequence). The CDR3 has 16 amino acids. This CDR3 is CSAGTRSLTYNSPLHF.

The V gene is TRBV18, the J gene TRBJ2-2. Germline-derived CDR1 and CDR2 are KGHSH and LQKENI. This CDR3 has 14 residues. CDR3 amino acids: CASSKQKNTGELFF.

The genes are TRBV12-3 or TRBV12-4 and TRBJ2-5; TCRdb selects TRBD2, and the lack of DNA leaves this call unchecked. This CDR3 region has 15 residues. The CDR3 reads CASSFWGRVKETQYF.

The chain recombines TRBV5-1 with TRBJ2-1; TCRdb indicates TRBD2, and absent DNA this call remains unverified. The CDR3 is made up of 16 amino acids. Germline CDR1 and CDR2: SGHRS and YFSETQ. The CDR3 sequence is CASSLAWAGGPQGQFF.

The chain combines TRBV5-1 with TRBJ2-5; TCRdb names TRBD2, which stays unverified in the absence of DNA. The CDR3 covers 21 residues. Germline V gene sequence: CDR1 SGHRS, CDR2 YFSETQ. Here the CDR3 reads CASSLVPLGTSGRTYQETQYF. Using reference TRBV5-1 and TRBJ2-5 for the parts outside the CDR3, the full variable domain is KAGVTQTPRYLIKTRGQQVTLSCSPISGHRSVSWYQQTPGQGLQFLFEYFSETQRNKGNFPGRFSGRQFSNSRSEMNVSTLELGDSALYLCASSLVPLGTSGRTYQETQYFGPGTRLLVL.

The CDR3 sequence: CSARVRADRLYYGYTF. The rearrangement uses TRBV20-1 and TRBJ1-2; TCRdb selects TRBD1, and the lack of DNA leaves this call unchecked. The V gene's germline CDR1 is DFQATT and CDR2 SNEGSKA (reference sequence). The CDR3 length is 16 residues.

The chain uses TRBV2 and TRBJ1-1. Germline CDR1 is SNHLY and CDR2 is FYNNEI. The CDR3 runs to 14 residues. The CDR3 loop reads CASSERHLNTEAFF.

The chain is built from TRBV16 and TRBJ1-4; the TCRdb D gene call, TRBD1, has no DNA to confirm it. Germline V gene lookup returns CDR1 KGHSY and CDR2 FQNENV. The CDR3 loop spans 14 amino acids. The CDR3 here is CASSPRGANEKLFF.

The V call is TRBV6-6, the J call TRBJ1-4. This CDR3 spans 12 amino acids. From germline, CDR1 is MNHNY and CDR2 SVGAGI (reference sequence). The CDR3 loop is CASRRPNEKLFF.

The rearrangement joins TRBV14 to TRBJ2-5. The CDR3 contains 14 residues. Germline V gene sequence: CDR1 SGHDN, CDR2 FVKESK. The CDR3 sequence: CASSLRGNWETQYF.

The chain has TRBV20-1 and TRBJ1-1; TCRdb names TRBD1, which stays unverified in the absence of DNA. CDR3 length: 14 residues. Germline lookup yields CDR1 DFQATT and CDR2 SNEGSKA (reference sequence). The chain's CDR3 is CSARAQDRYTEAFF.

The chain has TRBV7-2 and TRBJ2-3. Germline lookup yields CDR1 SGHTA and CDR2 FQGNSA. The CDR3 totals 11 residues. CDR3 loop: CASSLAQAQYF.

V usage is TRBV6-2 or TRBV6-3 and J usage is TRBJ1-2; there is no DNA to check the TCRdb D call of TRBD1. CDR1 is MNHEY and CDR2 is SVGEGT in the germline V gene. CDR3 length: 15 amino acids. The CDR3 here is CASSSGTGVSYGYTF.

This chain uses TRBV7-8 with TRBJ1-3; TCRdb gives TRBD1 as the D gene, but with no DNA this cannot be confirmed. From germline, CDR1 is SGHVS and CDR2 FQNEAQ. The CDR3 runs to 16 residues. The chain's CDR3 is CASSWQPGTGGNTIYF.

The rearrangement joins TRBV10-3 to TRBJ1-1. The CDR3 length is 13 residues. Germline V CDR1 and CDR2: ENHRY, SYGVKD. This CDR3 is CAISVGVSTEAFF.

The chain recombines TRBV2 with TRBJ1-1. This CDR3 contains 15 residues. Germline CDR1 and CDR2: SNHLY and FYNNEI. The CDR3 spells CASRRPGLLNTEAFF.

CDR3: CAISDPGLADSRKNEQFF. The chain carries TRBV10-3 and TRBJ2-1; TCRdb proposes TRBD2, but this gene call is untestable without DNA. The germline CDR1 and CDR2 sequences are ENHRY and SYGVKD. The CDR3 spans 18 residues.

The chain joins TRBV29-1 to TRBJ2-7. The CDR3 is 11 amino acids. Germline V gene sequence: CDR1 SQVTM, CDR2 ANQGSEA. The chain's CDR3 is CSVGEGYEQYF.

The CDR3 reads CAISDVGRANEQFF. V and J are TRBV10-3 and TRBJ2-1; there is no DNA to check the TCRdb D call of TRBD2. Per germline, CDR1 ENHRY and CDR2 SYGVKD. The CDR3 is made up of 14 amino acids.